The 6 T cell receptor beta chains reported below all come from one sample, sequenced in a study of blood T cell repertoires in COVID-19. Sequencing used immunoSEQ multiplex PCR; TCRdb keeps in-frame clones, though not all of them. The sample holds over 200,000 clones, roughly 86% seen once. The specimen was peripheral blood. These receptors all come from a woman aged 30 to 39 with acute or convalescent COVID-19.

This chain uses TRBV11-3 with TRBJ2-1; 8 bases align to TRBD2. The germline gives CDR1 SGHNT, CDR2 YENEEA. Trimming cost V 6 bases and J 0 bases; bases outside gene matches: 10. The CDR3 loop spans 17 amino acids. The CDR3 DNA reads TGTGCCAGCAGTTCAAAGGTAGCGGGACGCTCCTACAATGAGCAGTTCTTC. It translates to CASSSKVAGRSYNEQFF.

V is TRBV18 and J is TRBJ1-2; D is uncertain. Germline assignment: CDR1 KGHSH and CDR2 LQKENI. V lost 0 bases to trimming and J lost 2 bases, with 4 bases between them. The CDR3 covers 13 residues. The CDR3 loop reads CASSPPGNYGYTF. Here the CDR3 DNA reads TGTGCCAGCTCACCACCCGGGAACTATGGCTACACCTTC.

The genes are TRBV12-5 and TRBJ2-3; D gene unclear. CDR1 and CDR2 (germline): LGHNT, FRNRAP. The V end was cut by 0 bases, the J end by 5 bases, with 12 bases between. CDR3 size: 15 residues. The DNA for the CDR3 is TGTGCTAGTGGTTTGGTACGCGGCGGATTAGATACGCAGTATTTT. This translates into CASGLVRGGLDTQYF.

This clone was counted once. V and J are TRBV19 and TRBJ1-4; D call uncertain. The V end lost 4 bases, the J end lost 0 bases, and 12 bases lay between the germline ends. The CDR3 length is 16 residues. The V gene's germline CDR1 is LNHDA and CDR2 SQIVND (reference sequence). The CDR3 coding sequence is TGTGCCAGTAGTACTCCTATGGCGGCAACTAATGAAAAACTGTTTTTT. The encoded protein is CASSTPMAATNEKLFF.

V is TRBV25-1 and J is TRBJ2-5, with 7 bases matching TRBD1. With 3 bases clipped from V and 0 bases from J, the junction kept 10 bases outside the gene matches. The CDR3 is 17 residues long. Germline V CDR1 and CDR2: MGHDK, SYGVNS. CDR3 nucleotides: TGTGCCAGCAGTGACTCGACAGGGCCAAATTACCAAGAGACCCAGTACTTC. The encoded protein is CASSDSTGPNYQETQYF.

This chain connects TRBV2 to TRBJ2-7; 11 bases map to TRBD1. CDR3 size: 14 residues. With V trimmed by 10 bases and J by 4 bases, 9 bases remained unmatched. The germline gives CDR1 SNHLY, CDR2 FYNNEI. In DNA, the CDR3 is TGTGCCATCGCCCGGGACAGGGGGTTTTACGAGCAGTACTTC. As protein: CAIARDRGFYEQYF.